The entry below gives a single TCR beta chain sequence along with its context. What it binds is unknown. The data originate from a study of shared clonotypes between healthy human individuals. Findings and limits, study-wide: The naive CD4 repertoires of several donors were compared, and roughly 5% of clonotypes were shared.

From germline, CDR1 is SGHTA and CDR2 FQGTGA. The V and J ends lost 6 bases and 6 bases respectively, with 14 bases between them. This CDR3 is built from 13 residues. Memory CD4+ cells were the fraction left after CD45RA+ naive selection. The protocol was immunoSEQ multiplex PCR, while the TCRdb copy is restricted to in-frame clones and leaves out a portion. The sample contains more than 2,000,000 clones, around nine tenths of which appear only once. The sample was naive CD4+ T cells sorted from blood. Sample subset: CD45RA+ positively selected. V and J are TRBV7-3 and TRBJ1-2; D gene ambiguous. The TCR originated in a man between 18 and 35 years old in good health. CDR3 sequence (DNA): TGTGCCAGCAGTCCCGGACCTAGGGATGGCTACACCTTC. Translating gives CASSPGPRDGYTF.